These 16 T cell receptor beta chains originate from one sample sequenced in a study of shared clonotypes between healthy human individuals. Sequenced by immunoSEQ multiplex PCR; TCRdb stores in-frame clones only, minus some. The data contain more than 2 million clones, under 97% of them singletons. The sequenced sample was naive CD4+ T cells sorted from blood. Documented subset: CD45RA+ positively selected. These receptors all come from a young man in good health.

The V gene is TRBV10-2, the J gene TRBJ2-7, with 7 nucleotides matching TRBD2. The V gene end was trimmed by 1 base and the J gene end by 0 bases; junction bases not matched to a gene: 6. This CDR3 has 16 residues. Germline V CDR1 and CDR2: WSHSY, SAAADI. In DNA, the CDR3 is TGCGCCAGCAGTGAGTGGGGACTACAGAGCTCCTACGAGCAGTACTTC. Residues: CASSEWGLQSSYEQYF.

In the case of this clone: The sample carries other DNA sequences with the same CDR3. This chain uses TRBV6-5 with TRBJ2-7; 10 bases are shared with TRBD1. Trimming took 4 bases from V and 2 from J; bases not matched to a gene: 5. The CDR3 is 15 residues long. Germline V gives CDR1 MNHEY, CDR2 SVGAGI. The CDR3 spells CASSSPGQGTYEQYF. The DNA of the CDR3 is TGTGCCAGCAGTTCCCCGGGACAGGGGACCTACGAGCAGTACTTC.

The chain couples TRBV18 to TRBJ2-1; 7 nucleotides line up with TRBD2. CDR3 length: 16 residues. Trimming took 4 bases from V and 9 from J; bases not matched to a gene: 15. CDR1 and CDR2 (germline): KGHSH, LQKENI. This chain's CDR3 is CASSRQPGLTQGEQFF. In DNA form, the CDR3 reads TGTGCCAGCTCACGACAACCGGGACTAACACAAGGTGAGCAGTTCTTC.

The V and J genes are TRBV30 and TRBJ2-2; D call uncertain. Germline CDR1 GTSNPN, CDR2 SVGIG (reference sequence). CDR3 length: 12 residues. Trimming left V 1 base short and J 6 bases short, with 6 bases between. The CDR3 nucleotides read TGTGCCTGGAGTGCCCGGTCCGGGGAGCTGTTTTTT. Its translation: CAWSARSGELFF.

This clone was seen once. Other nucleotide sequences in the sample specify the same CDR3. The rearrangement uses TRBV6-1 and TRBJ2-7, with 7 bases aligning to TRBD1. V was clipped by 6 bases and J by 2 bases; unmatched bases: 4. The germline gives CDR1 MNHNS, CDR2 SASEGT. This CDR3 has 13 residues. The CDR3 bases are TGTGCCAGCAGCGACAGGGTTCCCTACGAGCAGTACTTC. It specifies CASSDRVPYEQYF.

This clone showed up just once. The V call is TRBV19, the J call TRBJ1-2; D is possibly TRBD1 (5 bases). This CDR3 region has 14 residues. The germline gives CDR1 LNHDA, CDR2 SQIVND (reference sequence). Between the trimmed V and J ends, which lost 10 bases and 7 bases, there was a span of 22 bases. CDR3 in amino acids: CATVGTVTAGGYTF. In nucleotides, the CDR3 is TGTGCCACCGTAGGGACTGTGACGGCGGGTGGCTACACCTTC. Supplemented by reference TRBV19 and TRBJ1-2, the full variable domain reads DGGITQSPKYLFRKEGQNVTLSCEQNLNHDAMYWYRQDPGQGLRLIYYSQIVNDFQKGDIAEGYSVSREKKESFPLTVTSAQKNPTAFYLCATVGTVTAGGYTFGSGTRLTVV.

This chain links TRBV6-6 with TRBJ1-2; 8 nucleotides line up with TRBD1. Germline V gene data show CDR1 as MNHNY and CDR2 as SVGAGI (reference sequence). J lost 7 bases, V lost 8 bases, and 15 bases had no gene match. CDR3 length equals 15 residues. DNA of the CDR3: TGTGCCAGCCGCCGAGAATCCAAAACAGGGGGTGGCTACACCTTC. It encodes CASRRESKTGGGYTF.

Comments on this clone: Different DNA sequences within this sample yield the same CDR3. The chain links TRBV7-2 to TRBJ2-7; no definite D call. Germline values: CDR1 SGHTA, CDR2 FQGNSA. V shed 5 bases and J shed 3 bases, with 11 bases lying between them. This CDR3 comprises 13 residues. Here the CDR3 reads CASSLPSSYEQYF. The CDR3 nucleotides read TGTGCCAGCAGCCTACCCTCGAGCTACGAGCAGTACTTC.

V gene TRBV6-1 combines with J gene TRBJ2-1; TRBD1 aligns across 7 bases. Germline CDR1 MNHNS, CDR2 SASEGT. J lost 5 bases, V lost 4 bases, and 11 bases had no gene match. The CDR3 has 16 amino acids. The DNA of the CDR3 is TGTGCCAGCAGTGCTGCCACAGGGCAGGGGGACAATGAGCAGTTCTTC. Protein product: CASSAATGQGDNEQFF.

This chain connects TRBV6-1 to TRBJ1-2, with a tentative D call TRBD1 (6 bases). The CDR3 length is 13 residues. Germline CDR1 and CDR2: MNHNS and SASEGT. V lost 5 bases to trimming and J lost 2 bases, with 9 bases between them. The CDR3 DNA follows: TGTGCCAGCAGTTTAGACAGGAACTATGGCTACACCTTC. Amino acids: CASSLDRNYGYTF.

V and J are TRBV18 and TRBJ1-2, with D perhaps TRBD1 (5 bases). This CDR3 spans 14 amino acids. CDR1 is KGHSH, CDR2 LQKENI, per germline. With 6 bases removed from V and 7 bases from J, the gap between germline ends came to 18 bases. For the CDR3, the DNA is TGTGCCAGCTCGCACCCGTCGGACAAGGGTGGCTACACCTTC. This gives the protein CASSHPSDKGGYTF. The full variable domain, its missing parts supplied by reference TRBV18 and TRBJ1-2, is NAGVMQNPRHLVRRRGQEARLRCSPMKGHSHVYWYRQLPEEGLKFMVYLQKENIIDESGMPKERFSAEFPKEGPSILRIQQVVRGDSAAYFCASSHPSDKGGYTFGSGTRLTVV.

This sequence joins TRBV5-6 and TRBJ1-1; TRBD1 aligns across 7 bases. The CDR3 runs 15 residues. The V and J ends lost 0 bases and 5 bases, in that order; junction bases with no gene match: 7. Germline V gives CDR1 SGHDT, CDR2 YYEEEE. CDR3 sequence reads: CASSLEARGRTEAFF. For the CDR3, the DNA is TGTGCCAGCAGCTTGGAGGCCAGGGGGAGGACTGAAGCTTTCTTT.

The V gene is TRBV2, the J gene TRBJ1-5, with TRBD1 matching over 10 bases. V shed 6 bases and J 2 bases; nucleotides not matched to a gene: 1. The CDR3 has 14 amino acids. Looked up from germline, CDR1 is SNHLY and CDR2 is FYNNEI. The CDR3 bases are TGTGCCAGCAGGGGGACAGGGGGCAATCAGCCCCAGCATTTT. Residues: CASRGTGGNQPQHF.

This chain links TRBV7-2 with TRBJ2-1; 8 nucleotides line up with TRBD1. Germline loops: CDR1 SGHTA, CDR2 FQGNSA. This CDR3 has 17 residues. J was trimmed by 2 bases and V by 4 bases; bases with no gene match: 10. The DNA of the CDR3 is TGTGCCAGCAGCTCGCCCACAACAGGGGGTGCCTACAATGAGCAGTTCTTC. Protein: CASSSPTTGGAYNEQFF. The variable domain in full, with the rest retrieved from reference TRBV7-2 and TRBJ2-1, is GAGVSQSPSNKVTEKGKDVELRCDPISGHTALYWYRQSLGQGLEFLIYFQGNSAPDKSGLPSDRFSAERTGGSVSTLTIQRTQQEDSAVYLCASSSPTTGGAYNEQFFGPGTRLTVL.

The chain links TRBV11-2 to TRBJ2-3; D uncertain. The CDR3 consists of 13 residues. The germline V gene has CDR1 SGHAT and CDR2 FQNNGV. The ends were cut back, 1 base at V and 2 bases at J, with 4 bases in the middle. The DNA of the CDR3 is TGTGCCAGCAGCTTAGCTGTCACAGATACGCAGTATTTT. Translated: CASSLAVTDTQYF.

The chain recombines TRBV5-1 with TRBJ1-5; D may be TRBD1 (5 bases). The CDR3 sequence is 13 residues long. CDR1 and CDR2 (germline): SGHRS, YFSETQ. Trimming stripped 0 bases from V and 11 bases from J, with 12 bases between. The CDR3 bases are TGCGCCAGCAGCTTGGAAGGGGCCGGCGCCCAGCATTTT. This gives the protein CASSLEGAGAQHF.